This T cell receptor beta chain was recovered during a study of T-cell reconstitution after alpha-beta-depleted transplantation in children. General study findings and limits: Some patients showed high day-60 TCRbeta diversity, which derived from surviving recipient T cells and thymic progenitors. Newly made T cells mostly supplied T-cell counts and diversity one year after transplant.

Worth noting for this clonotype: The antigen remains unidentified.

Germline V gene sequence: CDR1 LGHNA, CDR2 YNFKEQ. The CDR3 contains 12 residues. Trimming left V 2 bases short and J 7 bases short, with 5 bases between. Unique molecular identifiers were built into the TCRbeta library. From the PCR reads, TCRdb called clonotypes with MiXCR, one entry per CDR3 protein. The table records about 540,000 distinct CDR3 sequences, more than 20% of them present only once. This sequence joins TRBV4-2 and TRBJ2-2, with unresolved D. Source: PBMCs, taken before TCRalphabeta/CD19-depleted stem cell transplant. This TCR was recovered from a boy less than two years old with Wiskott-Aldrich syndrome, due to receive a stem cell transplant. CDR3 in amino acids: CASSQPLGELFF. In DNA, the CDR3 is TGTGCCAGCAGCCAACCCCTCGGGGAGCTGTTTTTT.